The rows below give T cell receptor beta chains drawn from one sample of a study of response to subunit inactivated influenza vaccine. TCRdb itself ran the RT-PCR reads through MiXCR, one entry per CDR3 protein. The sample has approximately 500,000 distinct CDR3 sequences, 10% to 15% seen once. Here the sequenced sample was PBMCs from blood, taken roughly 47 days after vaccination. These receptor sequences come from a man aged 50 or older who received an inactivated influenza vaccine. The CDR3 runs from the conserved cysteine through the conserved F or W. Fields, in order: D gene, clone size, V gene, CDR3 protein. D genes are given only for firm matches. The size of a clone is reported for some rows only, either as once, few or many, or as a class for expanded clones.

D gene: NA; clone size: many; V gene: TRBV4-2; CDR3 protein: CASSQDKETEIEDEQFF
D gene: NA; clone size: NA; V gene: TRBV3-1; CDR3 protein: CASSQEVSETQYF
D gene: NA; clone size: few; V gene: TRBV5-4; CDR3 protein: CASSKRGLTGNEQFF
D gene: NA; clone size: many; V gene: TRBV20-1; CDR3 protein: CSASGSTYEQYF
D gene: TRBD2; clone size: NA; V gene: TRBV28; CDR3 protein: CASRTHSGKQYF
D gene: NA; clone size: few; V gene: TRBV10-3; CDR3 protein: CAISDRESSYEQYF
D gene: NA; clone size: NA; V gene: TRBV3-1; CDR3 protein: CASSLTGREQYF
D gene: TRBD1; clone size: many; V gene: TRBV27; CDR3 protein: CASKPGQRSNQPQHF
D gene: NA; clone size: many; V gene: TRBV7-2; CDR3 protein: CASSLASFNYGYTF
D gene: NA; clone size: NA; V gene: TRBV5-6; CDR3 protein: CASSNRVTNTEAFF
D gene: NA; clone size: NA; V gene: TRBV29-1; CDR3 protein: CSVEGRGPDTQYF
D gene: NA; clone size: NA; V gene: TRBV5-1; CDR3 protein: CASSLGDITDTQYF
D gene: TRBD1; clone size: NA; V gene: TRBV5-8; CDR3 protein: CASSLRDRALYNEQFF
D gene: NA; clone size: NA; V gene: TRBV6-4; CDR3 protein: CASGLWELEQFF
D gene: TRBD2; clone size: NA; V gene: TRBV3-1; CDR3 protein: CASSQLSGGAFTGELFF
D gene: NA; clone size: few; V gene: TRBV9; CDR3 protein: CASTFPGANVLTF
D gene: NA; clone size: many; V gene: TRBV7-8; CDR3 protein: CASSLTPNSNQPQHF
D gene: TRBD1; clone size: NA; V gene: TRBV12-3/TRBV12-4; CDR3 protein: CASSPSTGGEGANVLTF
D gene: NA; clone size: NA; V gene: TRBV12-3/TRBV12-4; CDR3 protein: CASSLPGKQETQYF
D gene: TRBD1; clone size: few; V gene: TRBV6-2/TRBV6-3; CDR3 protein: CASSRDRGPSGANVLTF
D gene: NA; clone size: few; V gene: TRBV7-2; CDR3 protein: CASSPGTAHGPQHF
D gene: NA; clone size: many; V gene: TRBV5-1; CDR3 protein: CASSSKPIGETQYF
D gene: TRBD1; clone size: few; V gene: TRBV29-1; CDR3 protein: CSVGDRGPSSGANVLTF
D gene: NA; clone size: NA; V gene: TRBV12-3/TRBV12-4; CDR3 protein: CASSTSPGASFQPQHF
D gene: NA; clone size: NA; V gene: TRBV5-1; CDR3 protein: CASSRRTENTGELFF
D gene: TRBD1; clone size: few; V gene: TRBV6-2/TRBV6-3; CDR3 protein: CASMGQNSNQPQHF
D gene: NA; clone size: many; V gene: TRBV4-1; CDR3 protein: CASSQDRAGQETQYF
D gene: TRBD2; clone size: NA; V gene: TRBV11-2; CDR3 protein: CASSLVTSGSGNLAKNIQYF
D gene: TRBD1; clone size: NA; V gene: TRBV7-2; CDR3 protein: CASSLRLRQGTTGELFF
D gene: NA; clone size: many; V gene: TRBV12-3/TRBV12-4; CDR3 protein: CASSLGGWSYNEQFF
D gene: NA; clone size: few; V gene: TRBV7-9; CDR3 protein: CASTSVETQYF
D gene: NA; clone size: many; V gene: TRBV6-2/TRBV6-3; CDR3 protein: CASRVNVQGLSNQPQHF
D gene: TRBD1; clone size: NA; V gene: TRBV6-1; CDR3 protein: CASGPYGTGGEQYF
D gene: TRBD2; clone size: many; V gene: TRBV12-3/TRBV12-4; CDR3 protein: CASSFGGGGPYNEQFF
D gene: NA; clone size: few; V gene: TRBV6-2/TRBV6-3; CDR3 protein: CASSPDSYYEQYF
D gene: NA; clone size: NA; V gene: TRBV28; CDR3 protein: CASSLLTREQFF
D gene: NA; clone size: NA; V gene: TRBV10-3; CDR3 protein: CAMSWTSSGANVLTF
D gene: NA; clone size: few; V gene: TRBV28; CDR3 protein: CASRSPRGGNSEQYF
D gene: NA; clone size: NA; V gene: TRBV28; CDR3 protein: CASSLGLGNQPQHF
D gene: TRBD2; clone size: NA; V gene: TRBV7-9; CDR3 protein: CASSHPLTGTSSYEQYF
D gene: NA; clone size: few; V gene: TRBV19; CDR3 protein: CASSIETGRDEQFF
D gene: TRBD1; clone size: NA; V gene: TRBV5-1; CDR3 protein: CASSSVPGQGYEQYF
D gene: TRBD1; clone size: NA; V gene: TRBV20-1; CDR3 protein: CSARDGQGDYEQYF
D gene: TRBD2; clone size: NA; V gene: TRBV20-1; CDR3 protein: CSATIRLAGVNEQFF
D gene: NA; clone size: many; V gene: TRBV10-3; CDR3 protein: CAISESPTGRGTEAFF
D gene: NA; clone size: many; V gene: TRBV5-1; CDR3 protein: CASSLEGQSYEQYF
D gene: TRBD1; clone size: NA; V gene: TRBV6-1; CDR3 protein: CASSEDRGSNQPQHF
D gene: NA; clone size: NA; V gene: TRBV11-2; CDR3 protein: CASSVTTHTDTQYF
D gene: TRBD2; clone size: NA; V gene: TRBV4-3; CDR3 protein: CASSRLYLGGLAGGNNEQFF